One and the same sample provided the 21 T cell receptor beta chains below, sequenced in a study of T cells in localized non-small cell lung cancer (TCRdb year 2020). The library was produced with the immunoSEQ multiplex PCR assay. TCRdb limited this immuneACCESS table to in-frame rearrangements with V and J called. A share of clones is missing; checked studies link under half to unresolved V genes, and the rest is unexplained. For this sample there are tens of thousands of clones; around nine tenths appear just once. The leading ten clones occupy about 20% of the sample. The starting material was peripheral blood, obtained before any cancer treatment. Every receptor here comes from a woman between 40 and 69 years old with stage I squamous cell lung carcinoma.

This chain connects TRBV6-1 to TRBJ1-2, with D perhaps matching TRBD1 (5 bases). V gave up 7 bases and J gave up 8 bases, with 17 bases separating them. The CDR3 runs to 13 residues. CDR1 and CDR2 (germline): MNHNS, SASEGT. The CDR3 DNA sequence: TGTGCCAGCACAATCCATGGACACGGGGGCTACACCTTC. It translates to CASTIHGHGGYTF.

The chain uses TRBV6-5 and TRBJ1-2, with D maybe TRBD1 (6 bases). CDR1 is MNHEY, CDR2 SVGAGI, per germline. The CDR3 has 15 residues. V was pared by 6 bases and J by 0 bases, with 14 bases between. This CDR3 is CASRVYRVSNYGYTF. The CDR3 nucleotides are TGTGCCAGCAGGGTATACAGGGTCTCTAACTATGGCTACACCTTC.

DNA for the CDR3: TGTGCCAGCAGCTTGGGACAGGGAGGCAGTGAGCAGTTCTTC. It yields the protein CASSLGQGGSEQFF. The V call is TRBV7-9, the J call TRBJ2-1; 9 nucleotides agree with TRBD1. Looked up from germline, CDR1 is SEHNR and CDR2 is FQNEAQ (reference sequence). V trimming: 3 bases; J trimming: 9 bases; junction bases outside the gene matches: 6. The CDR3 loop spans 14 amino acids. Full variable domain (remainder filled in from reference TRBV7-9 and TRBJ2-1): DTGVSQNPRHKITKRGQNVTFRCDPISEHNRLYWYRQTLGQGPEFLTYFQNEAQLEKSRLLSDRFSAERPKGSFSTLEIQRTEQGDSAMYLCASSLGQGGSEQFFGPGTRLTVL.

The gene calls are TRBV15 and TRBJ1-2, with TRBD1 identical over 9 bases. CDR3 length: 16 amino acids. Germline assignment: CDR1 LNHNV and CDR2 YYDKDF (reference sequence). The V and J ends lost 3 bases and 2 bases, in that order; junction bases with no gene match: 7. The CDR3 DNA sequence: TGTGCCACCAGCAGGACGCGAGGGACAGGGAACTATGGCTACACCTTC. This encodes CATSRTRGTGNYGYTF.

This clone showed up just a few times. V gene TRBV6-5 combines with J gene TRBJ2-1; 11 bases line up with TRBD2. Germline lookup yields CDR1 MNHEY and CDR2 SVGAGI. Losses at the gene ends were 6 bases for V and 7 bases for J; bases not matched to a gene: 5. CDR3 size: 14 residues. The CDR3 DNA reads TGTGCCAGCAGCCGGACTAGCGGGTGGAATGAGCAGTTCTTC. It specifies CASSRTSGWNEQFF.

This clone was observed once. The chain links TRBV7-2 to TRBJ2-1; 14 nucleotides align to TRBD2. The CDR3 runs 15 residues. Germline assignment: CDR1 SGHTA and CDR2 FQGNSA. J gave up 6 bases and V 4 bases, and 2 bases lay outside the gene matches. The CDR3 region has the DNA TGTGCCAGCAGCTCGACTAGCGGGGGGGGCAATGAGCAGTTCTTC. Protein product: CASSSTSGGGNEQFF.

The genes are TRBV5-1 and TRBJ2-3; 9 bases align to TRBD2. CDR3 length: 18 amino acids. Unmatched junction bases numbered 10, after V lost 0 bases and J lost 2 bases. CDR1 SGHRS and CDR2 YFSETQ come from the germline V gene. CDR3 coding DNA: TGCGCCAGCAGCTTGGCTCGGCGGGGGGGCCGGGACACAGATACGCAGTATTTT. Translation: CASSLARRGGRDTDTQYF.

This clone appeared a single time. The gene calls are TRBV6-5 and TRBJ1-5; D not resolved. Germline V CDR1 and CDR2: MNHEY, SVGAGI. V gave up 3 bases and J gave up 3 bases, with 9 bases separating them. The CDR3 sequence is 14 residues long. The CDR3 nucleotides are TGTGCCAGCAGTTATAGTCAGACCAATCAGCCCCAGCATTTT. It encodes CASSYSQTNQPQHF.

This clone was recorded many times. The chain employs TRBV10-2 and TRBJ1-5; 9 nucleotides line up with TRBD1. CDR1 WSHSY and CDR2 SAAADI come from the germline V gene. V dropped 8 bases and J dropped 9; count of bases not matched to a gene: 14. The CDR3 is 15 residues long. DNA of the CDR3: TGCGCCAGCCCTCCGGGACAGGGTAGGTCTGGGCCCCAGCATTTT. This translates into CASPPGQGRSGPQHF.

This rearrangement joins TRBV2 to TRBJ2-3; 8 bases fit TRBD2. Germline assignment: CDR1 SNHLY and CDR2 FYNNEI. The V segment lost 5 bases and the J segment 4 bases; nucleotides outside the gene matches: 11. The CDR3 runs 16 residues. CDR3 coding DNA: TGTGCCAGCAGTCCGAGAAGCGGGAGAAATCCAGATACGCAGTATTTT. This encodes CASSPRSGRNPDTQYF.

This sequence joins TRBV6-6 and TRBJ1-1; no firm D call. Germline CDR1 and CDR2: MNHNY and SVGAGI (reference sequence). V was cut by 7 bases and J by 2 bases, with 11 bases left in between. The CDR3 covers 13 residues. CDR3 residues: CASTGRRNTEAFF. CDR3 DNA sequence: TGTGCCAGCACAGGACGGCGTAACACTGAAGCTTTCTTT.

The table lists this clone with a count of one. The chain recombines TRBV29-1 with TRBJ2-3; 8 nucleotides line up with TRBD2. Germline V lookup: CDR1 SQVTM, CDR2 ANQGSEA. The CDR3 contains 13 residues. The V segment lost 4 bases and the J segment 2 bases; nucleotides outside the gene matches: 2. The CDR3: CSVAGLVTDTQYF. CDR3 bases: TGCAGCGTTGCGGGACTAGTCACAGATACGCAGTATTTT.

The rearrangement links TRBV12-5 to TRBJ2-1, with D hard to call. The CDR3 is 15 amino acids. Germline V lookup: CDR1 LGHNT, CDR2 FRNRAP. The V end lost 0 bases, the J end lost 5 bases, and 11 bases lay between the germline ends. The CDR3 is CASGLVRIWDNEQFF. DNA for the CDR3: TGTGCTAGTGGTTTGGTACGAATTTGGGACAATGAGCAGTTCTTC.

CDR3 loop: CASSPPGQGAWETQYF. The CDR3 DNA follows: TGTGCCAGCTCACCACCGGGACAGGGGGCTTGGGAGACCCAGTACTTC. The chain employs TRBV18 and TRBJ2-5; 12 bases fit TRBD1. This CDR3 spans 16 amino acids. Germline trimming cut 0 bases from V and 5 bases from J; bases unmatched to any gene: 4. Germline-derived CDR1 and CDR2 are KGHSH and LQKENI.

V usage is TRBV12-5 and J usage is TRBJ2-7; 7 nucleotides agree with TRBD1. Trimming removed 7 bases from V and 4 bases from J; junction bases left unmatched: 10. This CDR3 spans 14 amino acids. CDR1 LGHNT and CDR2 FRNRAP come from the germline V gene. CDR3 in DNA: TGTGCTAGTGCCCCACCAGGGGGTGGATACGAGCAGTACTTC. Protein sequence: CASAPPGGGYEQYF.

The rearrangement joins TRBV7-2 to TRBJ2-3, with 10 positions matching TRBD2. V lost 2 bases, J lost 2 bases, and 4 bases stayed unmatched. Germline V gene sequence: CDR1 SGHTA, CDR2 FQGNSA. This CDR3 spans 16 amino acids. CDR3 sequence reads: CASSLYLAGDTDTQYF. CDR3 coding DNA: TGTGCCAGCAGCTTATATCTAGCGGGGGACACAGATACGCAGTATTTT.

This chain joins TRBV6-5 and TRBJ2-1; D may correspond to TRBD1 or TRBD2 (5 bases each). Germline V gene lookup returns CDR1 MNHEY and CDR2 SVGAGI. Trimming took 8 bases from V and 2 from J, leaving 10 bases between them. The CDR3 runs to 13 residues. Written as DNA, the CDR3 is TGTGCCAGCGAGGGGCTTACCTACAATGAGCAGTTCTTC. Residues: CASEGLTYNEQFF.

CDR3 region: CASSPGDSRGEKLFF. In nucleotides, the CDR3 is TGTGCCAGCAGCCCGGGGGACTCCCGCGGGGAAAAACTGTTTTTT. The chain couples TRBV11-2 to TRBJ1-4; perhaps TRBD1 as D (5 bases). CDR3 size: 15 residues. Trimming shortened V by 5 bases and J by 8 bases, and 18 bases separated the two germline ends. Per the germline V gene, CDR1 is SGHAT and CDR2 is FQNNGV.

J is TRBJ1-2 and V is TRBV2; D is undetermined. Germline V gene data show CDR1 as SNHLY and CDR2 as FYNNEI. The CDR3 sequence is 14 residues long. V lost 4 bases and J 4 bases, leaving 13 bases between the germline ends. CDR3 in amino acids: CASSGEVPGYGYTF. CDR3 nucleotides: TGTGCCAGCAGTGGGGAGGTGCCGGGCTATGGCTACACCTTC.

This chain connects TRBV6-6 to TRBJ2-2; 7 bases agree with TRBD1. V lost 5 bases, J lost 4 bases, and 7 bases stayed unmatched. The CDR3 runs to 15 residues. Germline CDR1 is MNHNY and CDR2 is SVGAGI (reference sequence). This CDR3 reads CASSPGQVVTGELFF. The CDR3 nucleotides read TGTGCCAGCAGTCCTGGACAGGTGGTCACCGGGGAGCTGTTTTTT.

V gene TRBV30 combines with J gene TRBJ1-6; D possibly corresponds to TRBD1 (6 bases). Germline CDR1 reads GTSNPN; CDR2 reads SVGIG (reference sequence). Trimming left V 1 base short and J 10 bases short, with 14 bases between. The CDR3 length is 14 residues. The CDR3 DNA follows: TGTGCCTGGAGTGAACAGGGCGTACTCTCACCCCTCCACTTT. Protein: CAWSEQGVLSPLHF.